These 20 T cell receptor beta chains originate from one sample sequenced in a study of T cell responses to AZD1222 COVID-19 vaccine. Only in-frame clones appear in the TCRdb table, and some are missing; sequencing was by immunoSEQ multiplex PCR. The table has some 130,000 clones, 80% to 90% seen once. Sequencing used peripheral blood, obtained on day 0 of MenACWY control vaccination. The receptors here all came from an adult in good health.

The J gene is TRBJ1-5, the V gene TRBV15; D perhaps matches TRBD1 (6 bases). Germline CDR1 LNHNV, CDR2 YYDKDF (reference sequence). Between the trimmed V and J ends, which lost 3 bases and 2 bases, there was a span of 17 bases. The CDR3 has 17 amino acids. The CDR3 loop reads CATSSEFTGIGNQPQHF. The CDR3 DNA reads as TGTGCCACCAGCAGTGAGTTTACAGGGATAGGCAATCAGCCCCAGCATTTT.

The rearrangement links TRBV24-1 to TRBJ2-2, with D uncertain. CDR3 length equals 11 residues. V lost 5 bases, J lost 9 bases, and 6 bases lay in between. Germline lookup yields CDR1 KGHDR and CDR2 SFDVKD. This chain's CDR3 is CATSALRELFF. The CDR3 bases are TGTGCCACCAGTGCGCTAAGGGAGCTGTTTTTT.

The CDR3 protein is CAISSDPYEQYF. The CDR3 coding sequence is TGTGCCATCAGTTCCGACCCCTACGAGCAGTACTTC. The rearrangement links TRBV10-3 to TRBJ2-7; D not certain. Trimming stripped 5 bases from V and 2 bases from J, with 7 bases between. Germline V gene data show CDR1 as ENHRY and CDR2 as SYGVKD. The CDR3 is 12 amino acids.

The gene calls are TRBV6-2 or TRBV6-3 and TRBJ1-1, with 7 bases identical to TRBD1. Looked up from germline, CDR1 is MNHEY and CDR2 is SVGEGT. The ends lost 6 bases at V and 4 bases at J; junction bases unmatched: 8. The CDR3 is made up of 14 amino acids. The CDR3 bases are TGTGCCAGCAGCAGACAGGGTGGGGCCACTGAAGCTTTCTTT. Amino acid sequence: CASSRQGGATEAFF.

The chain combines TRBV5-8 with TRBJ2-3; D might be TRBD2 (6 bases). This CDR3 has 15 amino acids. CDR1 is SGHTS and CDR2 is YDEGEE in the germline V gene. V was clipped by 7 bases and J by 5 bases, with 20 bases between them. CDR3 bases: TGTGCCAGCGGACAAAAACTCGGGGGTCGAGATACGCAGTATTTT. It specifies CASGQKLGGRDTQYF.

CDR3 DNA sequence: TGTGCCAGCAGCTTAATAGCGGGGGGCGAATCTGGGGCCAACGTCCTGACTTTC. The encoded protein is CASSLIAGGESGANVLTF. This chain links TRBV7-9 with TRBJ2-6, with 10 bases matching TRBD2. Germline CDR1 SEHNR, CDR2 FQNEAQ (reference sequence). V gave up 2 bases and J gave up 1 base; unmatched junction bases: 5. This CDR3 region has 18 residues.

This chain links TRBV6-5 with TRBJ2-7; possibly TRBD2 for D (5 bases). The CDR3 totals 13 residues. Germline V gene data show CDR1 as MNHEY and CDR2 as SVGAGI. Trimming stripped 5 bases from V and 9 bases from J, with 17 bases between. CDR3: CASSPRLGRGQYF. DNA for the CDR3: TGTGCCAGCAGTCCAAGGTTGGGGAGAGGGCAGTACTTC.

The sample holds a few counts of this clone. The V call is TRBV11-1, the J call TRBJ1-1; D not resolved. CDR3 length: 12 amino acids. Trimming pared 2 bases from V and 6 bases from J, leaving 7 bases between. CDR1 is SGHAT and CDR2 is FQDESV in the germline V gene (reference sequence). CDR3 sequence (DNA): TGTGCCAGCAGCTTACGCAGCTCTGAAGCTTTCTTT. It encodes CASSLRSSEAFF.

The CDR3 is CASSSDFYGYTF. For the CDR3, the DNA is TGCGCCAGCAGCTCGGACTTCTATGGCTACACCTTC. The chain combines TRBV5-1 with TRBJ1-2, with D unclear. CDR1 and CDR2 from the germline V gene are SGHRS and YFSETQ. The CDR3 consists of 12 residues. V was trimmed by 3 bases and J by 4 bases, leaving 7 bases between them. The whole variable domain, filled in from reference TRBV5-1 and TRBJ1-2, reads KAGVTQTPRYLIKTRGQQVTLSCSPISGHRSVSWYQQTPGQGLQFLFEYFSETQRNKGNFPGRFSGRQFSNSRSEMNVSTLELGDSALYLCASSSDFYGYTFGSGTRLTVV.

The CDR3 sequence: CASSSGGADTGELFF. CDR3 in DNA: TGTGCCAGCAGCTCGGGGGGGGCCGACACCGGGGAGCTGTTTTTT. The V call is TRBV28, the J call TRBJ2-2; TRBD2 agrees at 8 bases. The CDR3 is 15 residues long. Germline V gene lookup returns CDR1 MDHEN and CDR2 SYDVKM. After removal of 6 bases from V and 3 bases from J, the junction contained 6 bases not matched to a gene.

The chain recombines TRBV23-1 with TRBJ1-3, with unresolved D. TRBV23-1 is classed as an ORF, of uncertain function. There are 15 residues in the CDR3. Trimming shortened V by 4 bases and J by 1 base, and 11 bases separated the two germline ends. CDR3 residues: CASSPHEESGNTIYF. The CDR3 DNA reads as TGCGCCAGCAGTCCCCATGAGGAATCTGGAAACACCATATATTTT.

This clone was picked up a small number of times. Other nucleotide sequences from this sample produce the same CDR3. The chain carries TRBV5-6 and TRBJ1-1; D perhaps matches TRBD1 (5 bases). CDR1 SGHDT and CDR2 YYEEEE come from the germline V gene. V was pared by 2 bases and J by 1 base, with 12 bases between. This CDR3 contains 15 residues. The CDR3 DNA sequence: TGTGCCAGCAGCTTTTTACCCGACAGGAACACTGAAGCTTTCTTT. Translating gives CASSFLPDRNTEAFF.

The V gene is TRBV10-3, the J gene TRBJ2-7, with TRBD2 matching 12 bases. The CDR3 totals 13 residues. Looked up from germline, CDR1 is ENHRY and CDR2 is SYGVKD. The V segment lost 4 bases and the J segment 9 bases; nucleotides outside the gene matches: 4. This CDR3 reads CAISGLAGEMQYF. For the CDR3, the DNA is TGTGCCATCAGTGGACTAGCGGGAGAGATGCAGTACTTC.

The CDR3 DNA sequence: TGCAGCGCCCTGGCCCGGGGGACTGAAGCTTTCTTT. It translates to CSALARGTEAFF. This chain connects TRBV29-1 to TRBJ1-1, with D possibly TRBD1 on 5 matching bases. CDR1 and CDR2 (germline): SQVTM, ANQGSEA. The CDR3 consists of 12 residues. Trimming shortened V by 7 bases and J by 5 bases, and 14 bases separated the two germline ends.

The V and J genes are TRBV4-1 and TRBJ2-4; D possibly corresponds to TRBD2 (5 bases). The CDR3 spans 15 residues. The V gene lost 2 bases and the J gene lost 0 bases, with 8 bases spanning the gap. Germline CDR1 and CDR2: MGHRA and YSYEKL. The CDR3 sequence is CASSQQGLAKNIQYF. Written as DNA, the CDR3 is TGCGCCAGCAGCCAACAAGGACTAGCCAAAAACATTCAGTACTTC.

CDR3: CASSIGTGAYEQYF. The CDR3 coding sequence is TGTGCCAGCAGTATTGGGACAGGGGCCTACGAGCAGTACTTC. The chain uses TRBV28 and TRBJ2-7, with 10 bases lining up with TRBD1. CDR3 length: 14 amino acids. Trimming removed 5 bases from V and 2 bases from J; junction bases left unmatched: 3. Germline V gives CDR1 MDHEN, CDR2 SYDVKM. Full variable domain (rest looked up from reference TRBV28 and TRBJ2-7): DVKVTQSSRYLVKRTGEKVFLECVQDMDHENMFWYRQDPGLGLRLIYFSYDVKMKEKGDIPEGYSVSREKKERFSLILESASTNQTSMYLCASSIGTGAYEQYFGPGTRLTVT.

The chain is built from TRBV7-3 and TRBJ2-3; D ambiguous. Germline V gene sequence: CDR1 SGHTA, CDR2 FQGTGA. Trimming removed 4 bases from V and 6 bases from J, with 8 bases in between. The CDR3 extends over 12 amino acids. The CDR3 loop reads CASSSNQDTQYF. CDR3 nucleotide sequence: TGTGCCAGCAGCTCGAACCAGGATACGCAGTATTTT.

The chain links TRBV11-3 to TRBJ2-5; either TRBD1 or TRBD2 may fit D (6 bases each). Between the trimmed V and J ends, which lost 4 bases and 7 bases, there was a span of 13 bases. The CDR3 spans 13 residues. Per germline, CDR1 SGHNT and CDR2 YENEEA. The CDR3 reads CASSSGALTTQYF. The CDR3 DNA is TGTGCCAGCAGCTCGGGGGCCCTCACGACCCAGTACTTC.

J is TRBJ2-7 and V is TRBV5-1, with 8 bases aligning to TRBD1. The CDR3 is 15 residues long. Germline CDR1 SGHRS, CDR2 YFSETQ. J lost 0 bases, V lost 5 bases, and 7 bases had no gene match. The CDR3 loop reads CASRGGQASSYEQYF. DNA of the CDR3: TGCGCCAGCAGAGGGGGACAGGCCAGCTCCTACGAGCAGTACTTC.

The chain employs TRBV11-1 and TRBJ2-1, with TRBD1 matching over 8 bases. Germline V gene sequence: CDR1 SGHAT, CDR2 FQDESV (reference sequence). V was pared by 4 bases and J by 1 base, with 3 bases of the junction left unmatched. The CDR3 spans 15 residues. CDR3 amino acids: CASSYGQGSYNEQFF. The CDR3 region has the DNA TGTGCCAGCAGCTATGGACAGGGATCCTACAATGAGCAGTTCTTC.